These T cell receptor beta chains were read from a single sample in a study of blood T cell repertoires in COVID-19. Profiling relied on immunoSEQ multiplex PCR, and the TCRdb table lists in-frame clones only, not all of them. This table has about 200,000 clones, around 81% appearing once. Specimen: peripheral blood. The receptor set was obtained from a man in his fifties or sixties with COVID-19, enrolled during active disease. Each CDR3 is given with its conserved first and last residue. The D gene is left open where the match is weak. Expanded clones get a size class; other rows say once, few or many, or leave the size out.

V,J,size,D,DNA,CDR3
TRBV30,TRBJ2-3,.,.,TGTGCCTGGAGTGTATCGACAGATACGCAGTATTTT,CAWSVSTDTQYF
TRBV9,TRBJ2-6,.,.,TGTGCCAGCAGCCCTTACTTATCTGGGGCCAACGTCCTGACTTTC,CASSPYLSGANVLTF
TRBV18,TRBJ1-3,.,TRBD1,TGTGCCAGCTCAGCTGACAGGGAGGAGGATTTT,CASSADREEDF
TRBV18,TRBJ2-1,.,TRBD2,TGTGCCAGCTCACCACCGGGACTAGCGGGAGGGCTCGATGAGCAGTTCTTC,CASSPPGLAGGLDEQFF
TRBV30,TRBJ2-5,once,TRBD1,TGTGCCTGGAGTCTCTATTCAGGGGGCGCGGAGACCCAGTACTTC,CAWSLYSGGAETQYF
TRBV7-2,TRBJ2-6,.,TRBD1,TGTGCCAGCAGCTCCCGGGACAGGGTGTGGGGGGCCAACGTCCTGACTTTC,CASSSRDRVWGANVLTF
TRBV20-1,TRBJ1-1,.,.,TGCAGTGCTAGTAAGAGGTCTCCTCTAGGGAACACTGAAGCTTTCTTT,CSASKRSPLGNTEAFF
TRBV7-3,TRBJ2-1,.,.,TGTGCCAGCAGACAGCAGGGGTGGGGTGAGCAGTTCTTC,CASRQQGWGEQFF
TRBV5-8,TRBJ2-5,.,.,TGTGCCAGCAGCTTGATTCATCAGACCCAGTACTTC,CASSLIHQTQYF
TRBV7-2,TRBJ2-7,once,TRBD1,TGTGCCAGCAGCGACAGGGCCGGAACCTACGAGCAGTACTTC,CASSDRAGTYEQYF
TRBV18,TRBJ2-1,.,.,TGTGCCAGCTCACCCGAGTGGGGCCACAATGAGCAGTTCTTC,CASSPEWGHNEQFF
TRBV28,TRBJ1-2,.,TRBD1,TGTGCCAGCAGTTTATCGGGACAGGGCTACTATGGCTACACCTTC,CASSLSGQGYYGYTF
TRBV7-9,TRBJ2-1,once,TRBD2,TGTGCCAGGGAGGTGAGGAGCGGGAGACGAGCCGGTGAGCAGTTCTTC,CAREVRSGRRAGEQFF
TRBV18,TRBJ1-1,.,TRBD1,TGTGCCAGCTCACCTTTAGGGACAGCAAACACTGAAGCTTTCTTT,CASSPLGTANTEAFF
TRBV28,TRBJ1-1,once,TRBD1,TGTGCCAGCAGTTTACCGGGACAGGGGGCGGACACTGAAGCTTTCTTT,CASSLPGQGADTEAFF
TRBV19,TRBJ1-2,.,.,TGTGCCAGTAGTTCCGGGGGAGCACCTAACTATGGCTACACCTTC,CASSSGGAPNYGYTF
TRBV5-1,TRBJ2-6,.,TRBD1,TGCGCCAGCAGCTTGGGCGGGACAGGGGCCTCTGGGGCCAACGTCCTGACTTTC,CASSLGGTGASGANVLTF
TRBV5-4,TRBJ2-5,.,.,TGTGCCAGCAGCTTGGCCCCACAGGGGGGGGAGACCCAGTACTTC,CASSLAPQGGETQYF
TRBV21-1,TRBJ1-4,once,.,TGTGCCAGCCTTGGGCAGGGGTTTAAAAAACTGTTTTTT,CASLGQGFKKLFF
TRBV12-3/TRBV12-4,TRBJ2-2,once,.,TGTGCCAGCAGTTTAGACTACACCGGGGAGCTGTTTTTT,CASSLDYTGELFF
TRBV3-1/TRBV3-2,TRBJ2-1,once,TRBD2,TGTGCCAGCAGCTATAGACTAGCGGCCTACCAGTTCTTC,CASSYRLAAYQFF
TRBV28,TRBJ2-3,.,.,TGTGCCGGCGCACTAATAGATACGCAGTATTTT,CAGALIDTQYF
TRBV2,TRBJ1-2,.,.,TGTGCCAGCCTTCAGAGGGTTGGCTACACCTTC,CASLQRVGYTF
TRBV5-1,TRBJ2-1,once,.,TGCGCCAGCAGCTTGGCCCTAGGGGGGGTTTACAATGAGCAGTTCTTC,CASSLALGGVYNEQFF
TRBV4-2,TRBJ2-2,.,.,TGTGCCAGCAGCCGGGGAGGGAACACCGGGGAGCTGTTTTTT,CASSRGGNTGELFF
TRBV7-8,TRBJ1-1,.,.,TGTGCCAGCAGCCCATTCGGAAGGGGGAACACTGAAGCTTTCTTT,CASSPFGRGNTEAFF
TRBV18,TRBJ1-4,few,.,TGTGCCAGCTCACGGACGGGGGGCGTTATTGAAAAACTGTTTTTT,CASSRTGGVIEKLFF
TRBV18,TRBJ1-5,.,.,TGTGCCAGCTCACGCCTTACAGGTTTAGGACAGCCCCAGCATTTT,CASSRLTGLGQPQHF
TRBV6-5,TRBJ1-1,.,.,TGTGCCAGCAAAGAGGGACTTGACACTGAAGCTTTCTTT,CASKEGLDTEAFF
TRBV20-1,TRBJ1-1,.,.,TGCAGTGCTAGTTGGGGAGGGAACACTGAAGCTTTCTTT,CSASWGGNTEAFF
TRBV4-3,TRBJ1-2,.,TRBD1,TGCGCCAGCAGCCCCAGCGGGACAGGGAACTATGGCTACACCTTC,CASSPSGTGNYGYTF
TRBV5-1,TRBJ1-1,.,.,TGCGCCAGCAGCCAAAGCATTCGACGGGGGAACACTGAAGCTTTCTTT,CASSQSIRRGNTEAFF
TRBV7-2,TRBJ1-1,.,TRBD1,TGTGCCAGCAGCGCCACACGGGACAGGGTAGCCTCTGGTGAAGCTTTCTTT,CASSATRDRVASGEAFF
TRBV7-9,TRBJ1-5,.,.,TGTGCCAGCAGATTAGGGGCAGGCCCAGGGCCCCAGCATTTT,CASRLGAGPGPQHF
TRBV9,TRBJ2-7,once,TRBD1,TGTGCCAGCAGCGAGGAGGCCGGGACAGCGCCTTACGAGCAGTACTTC,CASSEEAGTAPYEQYF
TRBV15,TRBJ2-7,.,TRBD1,TGTGCCACCAGCAGTCGTCCGGGACAGGGGGGCCACATGTACTTC,CATSSRPGQGGHMYF
TRBV10-3,TRBJ2-7,few,TRBD2,TGTGCCACGAAAGAAGGGTTAGCGGGGGGATTCTACGAGCAGTACTTC,CATKEGLAGGFYEQYF
TRBV19,TRBJ1-1,.,.,TGTGCCAGTAGTATAGGGAGGGGCACTGAAGCTTTCTTT,CASSIGRGTEAFF
TRBV14,TRBJ1-2,.,TRBD1,TGTGCCAGCAGCCAAGAGACAGGGTGGAACTATGGCTACACCTTC,CASSQETGWNYGYTF
TRBV5-4,TRBJ2-1,.,.,TGTGCCAGCAGCTCGGGTGTGGGACGGGGGAATGAGCAGTTCTTC,CASSSGVGRGNEQFF
TRBV27,TRBJ2-4,.,.,TGTGCCAGCAGTCCCCTTCGACCTAGCCTAGCCAAAAACATTCAGTACTTC,CASSPLRPSLAKNIQYF
TRBV10-3,TRBJ1-1,.,TRBD1,TGTGCCATCAGTGAAGGGACAGGGGCAGCTTTCTTT,CAISEGTGAAFF
TRBV7-9,TRBJ1-2,few,TRBD1,TGTGCCAGCAGTGAAGGGGGCGCAAGTGGCTACACCTTC,CASSEGGASGYTF
TRBV9,TRBJ2-3,.,.,TGTGCCAGCAGCCCTTGGACAGTTACAGATACGCAGTATTTT,CASSPWTVTDTQYF
TRBV5-1,TRBJ1-1,.,.,TGCGCCAGCAGCTCCCAACAGGGGAACACTGAAGCTTTCTTT,CASSSQQGNTEAFF
TRBV11-3,TRBJ2-5,.,TRBD1,TGTGCCAGCAGCTCTGCCCGGGACAGAGATCAAGAGACCCAGTACTTC,CASSSARDRDQETQYF